This T cell receptor beta chain is from a study of T cells in Graves' hyperthyroidism and ophthalmopathy. Findings and caveats of the study: Most thyroid clonotypes that were expanded above 0.001 also turned up in blood.

The CDR3 length is 15 residues. Trimming pared 5 bases from V and 6 bases from J, leaving 16 bases between. Germline V gene sequence: CDR1 SGHAT, CDR2 FQNNGV. The CDR3 regions of TCR beta were amplified from RNA transcripts. The HTBI primer set was used in a first-round RT-PCR of the TCR CDR3. MiXCR was run by TCRdb on the multiplex PCR reads, yielding one entry per CDR3 protein. The sample contains approximately 620,000 distinct CDR3 sequences, roughly 13% of which appear only once. This clonotype was detected only a few times. Its specificity is not known. The clonotype originates from a woman aged 25 to 39 with Graves' hyperthyroidism that later progressed to Graves' ophthalmopathy. Source material: blood. The chain is built from TRBV11-2 and TRBJ2-2, with a tentative D call TRBD2 (5 bases). The CDR3 nucleotides read TGTGCCAGCAGCCCCTCAACGGGATTCGCCGGGGAGCTGTTTTTT. Amino acid sequence: CASSPSTGFAGELFF.